Below, 24 T cell receptor beta chains from the same sample are listed, as sequenced in a study of post-analysis software for immune sequencing data. For these receptors, no antigen is known. cDNA libraries of TCR beta carried unique molecular identifiers. In TCRdb, the PCR reads were re-called with MiXCR into one record per CDR3 protein. The data show about 770,000 distinct CDR3 sequences, with under 60% seen just once and over 4.5% held by the top ten. Findings of the study overall: TRBV5-6, TRBV5-1 and TRBV20-1 belonged to a set of about 5 TRBV segments that were more frequent in patients than controls.

Sample: blood. The receptors shown here come from a girl between 5 and 17 years old with multiple sclerosis.

The sample holds one count of this clonotype. The genes are TRBV7-3 and TRBJ2-3; weak D call: TRBD2 (5 bases). The V gene lost 5 bases and the J gene lost 2 bases, with 11 bases spanning the gap. The CDR3 extends over 14 amino acids. Per the germline V gene, CDR1 is SGHTA and CDR2 is FQGTGA. The CDR3 here is CASSRAAPTDTQYF. The CDR3 nucleotides read TGTGCCAGCAGCCGAGCGGCCCCCACAGATACGCAGTATTTT.

The rearrangement uses TRBV24-1 and TRBJ2-4; 12 nucleotides line up with TRBD2. With V trimmed by 4 bases and J by 4 bases, 4 bases remained unmatched. The CDR3 sequence is 16 residues long. Looked up from germline, CDR1 is KGHDR and CDR2 is SFDVKD. CDR3 sequence: CATSDVTSGGKNIQYF. CDR3 DNA sequence: TGTGCCACCAGTGACGTTACTAGCGGGGGGAAAAACATTCAGTACTTC.

The V gene is TRBV20-1, the J gene TRBJ2-3; 10 nucleotides agree with TRBD2. V lost 8 bases to trimming and J lost 4 bases; unmatched junction nucleotides: 9. The CDR3 runs to 14 residues. In germline, CDR1 is DFQATT, CDR2 SNEGSKA (reference sequence). CDR3 in amino acids: CSLKAGGRADTQYF. The DNA of the CDR3 is TGCAGTTTAAAAGCGGGAGGGCGTGCAGATACGCAGTATTTT.

The chain uses TRBV29-1 and TRBJ2-5; D gene ambiguous. CDR3 size: 12 residues. CDR1 and CDR2 from the germline V gene are SQVTM and ANQGSEA. V lost 7 bases and J 7 bases, leaving 16 bases between the germline ends. This chain's CDR3 is CSGEWRIGTQYF. The DNA of the CDR3 is TGCAGCGGTGAGTGGCGGATTGGGACCCAGTACTTC.

The chain couples TRBV10-3 to TRBJ1-2; TRBD1 might be the D (6 bases). This CDR3 region has 14 residues. Trimming pared 7 bases from V and 4 bases from J, leaving 16 bases between. Germline V CDR1 and CDR2: ENHRY, SYGVKD. CDR3 DNA: TGTGCCATCACCCCGGGACACGTCACCTATGGCTACACCTTC. It codes for CAITPGHVTYGYTF.

The chain joins TRBV20-1 to TRBJ2-1, with 8 bases matching TRBD2. Germline trimming cut 6 bases from V and 8 bases from J; bases unmatched to any gene: 9. This CDR3 contains 13 residues. Germline CDR1 is DFQATT and CDR2 is SNEGSKA (reference sequence). CDR3 sequence (DNA): TGCAGTGCGTGGGCGGGAGGCGGATATGAGCAGTTCTTC. The encoded protein is CSAWAGGGYEQFF.

The CDR3 bases are TGTGCCAGCAGGCGGGACATAAACACTGAAGCTTTCTTT. This translates into CASRRDINTEAFF. The chain combines TRBV13 with TRBJ1-1; TRBD1 is a possible D gene (6 bases). CDR3 size: 13 residues. Trimming took off 6 bases at V and 2 bases at J, with 10 bases between the two ends. Looked up from germline, CDR1 is PRHDT and CDR2 is FYEKMQ (reference sequence).

The chain carries TRBV6-1 and TRBJ2-1; tentative D call: TRBD2 (5 bases). Per the germline V gene, CDR1 is MNHNS and CDR2 is SASEGT. This CDR3 contains 14 residues. The V end was cut by 3 bases, the J end by 8 bases, with 14 bases between. CDR3 nucleotides: TGTGCCAGCAGTGACCTACCTCTAGCATATGAGCAGTTCTTC. Its protein product is CASSDLPLAYEQFF.

Comment on this clonotype: Germline is not matched at one junction end, which may reflect a read error. The chain couples TRBV11-2 to TRBJ2-3, with 12 bases matching TRBD2. CDR1 and CDR2 from the germline V gene are SGHAT and FQNNGV. CDR3 length: 17 residues. This CDR3 reads CASNRLAGVDSTDTQYF. Written as DNA, the CDR3 is TGTGCCAGCAACCGACTAGCGGGAGTGGATAGCACAGACACGCAGTATTTT.

The rearrangement links TRBV6-1 to TRBJ1-2; D remains ambiguous. Germline CDR1 and CDR2: MNHNS and SASEGT. This CDR3 spans 14 amino acids. V was cut by 0 bases and J by 8 bases, with 13 bases left in between. In DNA form, the CDR3 reads TGTGCCAGCAGTGAAGCGTTAACATCACGAGGCTACACCTTC. Its translation is CASSEALTSRGYTF.

The chain links TRBV27 to TRBJ2-7; TRBD2 aligns across 8 bases. Matching the DNA end better, TRBJ2-5 makes the J call doubtful. The germline CDR1 and CDR2 sequences are MNHEY and SMNVEV (reference sequence). The CDR3 is 15 residues long. The CDR3 bases are TGTGCCAGCAGCCCCTTGCGGGGGGTGGGGGAGACCCAGTACTTC. This gives the protein CASSPLRGVGETQYF.

This rearrangement joins TRBV6-6 to TRBJ2-7; maybe TRBD1 (5 bases). CDR3 size: 14 residues. Deletions cut 2 bases from V and 6 bases from J, with 14 bases between. Per the germline V gene, CDR1 is MNHNY and CDR2 is SVGAGI (reference sequence). CDR3 sequence: CASSYLGLGAEQYF. In DNA form, the CDR3 reads TGTGCCAGCAGTTACCTGGGGCTTGGGGCCGAGCAGTACTTC.

The V gene is TRBV7-9, the J gene TRBJ1-2, with no clear D. Trimming shortened V by 1 base and J by 8 bases, and 11 bases separated the two germline ends. Germline values: CDR1 SEHNR, CDR2 FQNEAQ (reference sequence). The CDR3 spans 13 residues. Here the CDR3 reads CASSLVGIQGYTF. Here the CDR3 DNA reads TGTGCCAGCAGCTTAGTAGGGATTCAGGGCTACACCTTC.

The chain recombines TRBV30 with TRBJ2-7; 7 bases match TRBD1. The J call may be in error: the DNA end matches TRBJ2-4 better. CDR3 length equals 13 residues. Germline CDR1 GTSNPN, CDR2 SVGIG (reference sequence). In nucleotides, the CDR3 is TGTGCCTGGAGTACCGGGACAGTAAACATTCAGTACTTC. Residues: CAWSTGTVNIQYF.

The V call is TRBV20-1, the J call TRBJ1-2; D unresolved. Germline V gene data show CDR1 as DFQATT and CDR2 as SNEGSKA (reference sequence). Trimming stripped 3 bases from V and 7 bases from J, with 18 bases between. This CDR3 spans 14 amino acids. The CDR3 DNA reads as TGCAGTGCTAGTCGGGCAGGCGTGCGTGGTGGCTACACCTTC. As protein: CSASRAGVRGGYTF.

In this sample, this clonotype turned up a few times. This chain uses TRBV3-1 with TRBJ1-5; D is unclear. CDR1 and CDR2 from the germline V gene are LGHDT and YNNKEL (reference sequence). This CDR3 has 14 amino acids. V gave up 6 bases and J gave up 9 bases, with 18 bases separating them. As DNA, the CDR3 is TGTGCCAGCAGTAACGGACTGTTTTCGTCGCCCCAGCATTTT. It encodes CASSNGLFSSPQHF.

The genes are TRBV20-1 and TRBJ1-2; maybe TRBD1 (5 bases). There are 16 residues in the CDR3. CDR1 and CDR2 (germline): DFQATT, SNEGSKA (reference sequence). V gave up 8 bases and J gave up 0 bases, with 22 bases separating them. CDR3 loop: CSREGWPKPSNYGYTF. As DNA, the CDR3 is TGCAGTCGAGAGGGGTGGCCAAAGCCGTCTAACTATGGCTACACCTTC.

The chain uses TRBV5-1 and TRBJ2-5; D perhaps matches TRBD2 (5 bases). CDR1 SGHRS and CDR2 YFSETQ come from the germline V gene. The V end was cut by 5 bases, the J end by 7 bases, with 15 bases between. CDR3 length: 13 amino acids. For the CDR3, the DNA is TGCGCCAGCAGGATTCAGGAGGTTGGGACCCAGTACTTC. Amino acids: CASRIQEVGTQYF.

The sample holds one count of this clonotype. V and J are TRBV29-1 and TRBJ2-1; 9 nucleotides agree with TRBD2. The CDR3 covers 14 residues. Germline V gene data show CDR1 as SQVTM and CDR2 as ANQGSEA. Trimming at V came to 4 bases and at J to 9 bases, leaving 10 bases not matched to a gene. The CDR3 coding sequence is TGCAGCGTTGCCCATAGCGGGAGAATAGGTGAGCAGTTCTTC. Translated, it gives CSVAHSGRIGEQFF.

This sequence joins TRBV7-2 and TRBJ2-5; D not certain. Germline CDR1 SGHTA, CDR2 FQGNSA. This CDR3 is built from 15 residues. Between the trimmed V and J ends, which lost 3 bases and 2 bases, there was a span of 13 bases. CDR3: CASSFFPQIQETQYF. The CDR3 DNA reads TGTGCCAGCAGCTTTTTTCCACAGATTCAAGAGACCCAGTACTTC.

This clonotype was counted between two and nine times. The chain combines TRBV27 with TRBJ2-7, with D perhaps given as TRBD1 or TRBD2 (5 bases each). CDR1 and CDR2 (germline): MNHEY, SMNVEV (reference sequence). V lost 6 bases and J 0 bases, leaving 9 bases between the germline ends. CDR3 length equals 13 residues. The chain's CDR3 is CASRRGSSYEQYF. In nucleotides, the CDR3 is TGTGCCAGCAGGAGGGGATCCTCCTACGAGCAGTACTTC.

The sample holds a few counts of this clonotype. This rearrangement joins TRBV2 to TRBJ2-3; 11 nucleotides align to TRBD2. This CDR3 is 16 amino acids long. V shed 7 bases and J 4 bases; nucleotides not matched to a gene: 10. The V gene's germline CDR1 is SNHLY and CDR2 FYNNEI. The CDR3 DNA reads as TGTGCCAGCATCCTACTAGCGGGAGATTTCCCAGATACGCAGTATTTT. Its protein product is CASILLAGDFPDTQYF.

A word on this clonotype: One junction end disagrees with the germline gene, perhaps due to a read error. The chain joins TRBV7-3 to TRBJ2-1, with 11 bases that match TRBD2. In germline, CDR1 is SGHTA, CDR2 FQGTGA. There are 16 residues in the CDR3. CDR3 sequence reads: CAGSLVGTSGDNEQFF. The CDR3 DNA is TGTGCCGGCAGCTTAGTCGGGACTAGCGGCGACAATGAGCAGTTCTTC.

In its sample, this clonotype was seen a few times. This chain joins TRBV7-9 and TRBJ2-7; 15 bases are a match to TRBD2. Germline V gives CDR1 SEHNR, CDR2 FQNEAQ (reference sequence). V gave up 1 base and J gave up 6 bases; unmatched junction bases: 1. The CDR3 is 15 amino acids. The CDR3 is CASSLGGLAGGEQYF. The CDR3 nucleotides read TGTGCCAGCAGCTTAGGGGGACTAGCGGGAGGCGAGCAGTACTTC.